What follows are 27 T cell receptor beta chains derived from one specimen sequenced in a study of T cell responses to AZD1222 COVID-19 vaccine. Assay used: immunoSEQ multiplex PCR; TCRdb lists only in-frame clones, some missing. The sample gives about 120,000 clones, about 93% of which show up once; approximately 5% is in the top ten. The sample was peripheral blood, taken 28 days after the second AZD1222 dose. The receptor source for this set is an adult who received the AZD1222 COVID-19 vaccine.

This chain connects TRBV7-9 to TRBJ1-1; unclear D gene. Germline-derived CDR1 and CDR2 are SEHNR and FQNEAQ (reference sequence). The V end was cut by 5 bases, the J end by 9 bases, with 4 bases between. This CDR3 has 9 amino acids. CDR3 residues: CASSVQAFF. Written as DNA, the CDR3 is TGTGCCAGCAGCGTTCAAGCTTTCTTT.

This chain connects TRBV6-1 to TRBJ1-5; the D gene is possibly TRBD1 (6 bases). V was clipped by 3 bases and J by 3 bases, with 15 bases between them. There are 16 residues in the CDR3. Germline CDR1 is MNHNS and CDR2 is SASEGT. In DNA form, the CDR3 reads TGTGCCAGCAGTGAGATACAGGGTATTATCAATCAGCCCCAGCATTTT. Translation: CASSEIQGIINQPQHF.

This rearrangement joins TRBV6-2 or TRBV6-3 to TRBJ1-4; D remains ambiguous. V was cut by 6 bases and J by 0 bases, with 8 bases left in between. The germline gives CDR1 MNHEY, CDR2 SVGEGT. The CDR3 is made up of 14 amino acids. The CDR3 DNA is TGTGCCAGCAGCCACTACGCAACTAATGAAAAACTGTTTTTT. It codes for CASSHYATNEKLFF.

The chain uses TRBV30 and TRBJ2-1; D is unresolved. Trimming removed 8 bases at V and 6 bases at J, with 11 bases between. The CDR3 is 11 amino acids. Germline CDR1 reads GTSNPN; CDR2 reads SVGIG (reference sequence). CDR3 sequence (DNA): TGTGCCCGAGGAAACAGCAATGAGCAGTTCTTC. This codes for CARGNSNEQFF.

The CDR3 bases are TGTGCCAGCAGCCAAGAGACCCACGGAAGTGCAAACATTCAGTACTTC. This translates into CASSQETHGSANIQYF. This chain links TRBV4-2 with TRBJ2-4, with D unresolved. Trimming pared 0 bases from V and 6 bases from J, leaving 15 bases between. Germline V CDR1 and CDR2: LGHNA, YNFKEQ. This CDR3 is 16 amino acids long.

This rearrangement joins TRBV6-5 to TRBJ1-2; D not resolved. This CDR3 comprises 12 residues. The V end lost 0 bases, the J end lost 2 bases, and 1 base lay between the germline ends. The V gene's germline CDR1 is MNHEY and CDR2 SVGAGI. The CDR3 sequence is CASSYSNYGYTF. Here the CDR3 DNA reads TGTGCCAGCAGTTACTCGAACTATGGCTACACCTTC.

This clone was seen a single time. The chain employs TRBV4-1 and TRBJ1-5; D might be TRBD1 (5 bases). CDR1 and CDR2 from the germline V gene are MGHRA and YSYEKL. The V and J ends lost 1 base and 0 bases respectively, with 16 bases between them. CDR3 length: 18 residues. The CDR3 nucleotides are TGCGCCAGCAGCCAAGGTTTGGTTGGGGGGACTAGCAATCAGCCCCAGCATTTT. It translates to CASSQGLVGGTSNQPQHF.

The chain recombines TRBV10-3 with TRBJ2-3; 7 nucleotides line up with TRBD1. The germline V gene has CDR1 ENHRY and CDR2 SYGVKD. The CDR3 length is 14 residues. The trim removed 2 bases at V and 6 bases at J, leaving 5 bases unmatched. CDR3 residues: CAISEPPQGDTQYF. Here the CDR3 DNA reads TGTGCCATCAGTGAGCCACCACAGGGGGATACGCAGTATTTT.

Remarks on this clone: A read error may account for a junction end that differs from germline. The gene calls are TRBV2 and TRBJ1-5, with a weak D call TRBD1 (5 bases). Germline CDR1 SNHLY, CDR2 FYNNEI. The CDR3 spans 13 residues. The CDR3 nucleotides are TGTGCCAGCAGGGAAGGGACCGATCAGCCCCAGCATTTT. Encoded protein: CASREGTDQPQHF. Looking up the rest from reference TRBV2 and TRBJ1-5 gives the full variable domain: EPEVTQTPSHQVTQMGQEVILRCVPISNHLYFYWYRQILGQKVEFLVSFYNNEISEKSEIFDDQFSVERPDGSNFTLKIRSTKLEDSAMYFCASREGTDQPQHFGDGTRLSIL.

The chain joins TRBV2 to TRBJ2-5; 14 bases are shared with TRBD2. The CDR3 consists of 19 residues. The germline CDR1 and CDR2 sequences are SNHLY and FYNNEI. J lost 1 base, V lost 4 bases, and 11 bases had no gene match. In DNA, the CDR3 is TGTGCCAGCAGTGCGGAGGGGGGACTAGCGGGAGTATCCCAAGAGACCCAGTACTTC. Its translation is CASSAEGGLAGVSQETQYF. The complete variable domain, with remaining parts taken from reference TRBV2 and TRBJ2-5, reads EPEVTQTPSHQVTQMGQEVILRCVPISNHLYFYWYRQILGQKVEFLVSFYNNEISEKSEIFDDQFSVERPDGSNFTLKIRSTKLEDSAMYFCASSAEGGLAGVSQETQYFGPGTRLLVL.

The chain combines TRBV18 with TRBJ2-7; 12 bases are shared with TRBD1. The junction had 7 bases not matched to a gene; V was cut back by 6 bases and J by 7 bases. The CDR3 contains 14 residues. The V gene's germline CDR1 is KGHSH and CDR2 LQKENI. Here the CDR3 DNA reads TGTGCCAGCTCTCCGGGACAGGGGGCAAGGGAGCAGTACTTC. Translated, it gives CASSPGQGAREQYF.

The chain combines TRBV7-8 with TRBJ2-1; D may be TRBD2 (5 bases). CDR3 size: 14 residues. Germline CDR1 reads SGHVS; CDR2 reads FQNEAQ. The germline V and J ends were trimmed by 1 base and 7 bases, with 11 bases remaining between them. CDR3 sequence: CASSLERVTNEQFF. The CDR3 coding sequence is TGTGCCAGCAGCTTAGAGAGGGTTACAAATGAGCAGTTCTTC.

This chain uses TRBV2 with TRBJ2-1; the match to TRBD2 covers 10 bases. Germline CDR1 reads SNHLY; CDR2 reads FYNNEI. The V gene end was trimmed by 5 bases and the J gene end by 6 bases; junction bases not matched to a gene: 16. The CDR3 runs 18 residues. The CDR3 loop is CASSTTSLSGGVSNEQFF. CDR3 bases: TGTGCCAGCAGTACGACCTCACTAAGCGGGGGGGTATCCAATGAGCAGTTCTTC.

CDR3 protein: CASSLSSVGNEQFF. The CDR3 region has the DNA TGTGCCAGCAGCCTTTCTAGCGTGGGGAATGAGCAGTTCTTC. This chain links TRBV3-1 (or the pseudogene TRBV3-2) with TRBJ2-1, with D possibly being TRBD2 (6 bases). Deletions cut 4 bases from V and 7 bases from J, with 14 bases between. The CDR3 totals 14 residues. Germline CDR1 LGHDT, CDR2 YNNKEL (reference sequence).

The gene calls are TRBV18 and TRBJ1-1; tentative D call: TRBD1 (6 bases). Deletions cut 3 bases from V and 5 bases from J, with 10 bases between. CDR1 KGHSH and CDR2 LQKENI come from the germline V gene. This CDR3 has 13 amino acids. CDR3: CASSPTGQTEAFF. The DNA of the CDR3 is TGTGCCAGCTCACCCACAGGGCAGACTGAAGCTTTCTTT.

The chain is built from TRBV4-3 and TRBJ1-1; D is undetermined. Germline values: CDR1 LGHNA, CDR2 YSLEER. Between the trimmed V and J ends, which lost 0 bases and 0 bases, there was a span of 8 bases. This CDR3 has 15 residues. The DNA of the CDR3 is TGCGCCAGCAGCCAAGATGTCAGGATGAACACTGAAGCTTTCTTT. Translated: CASSQDVRMNTEAFF.

This chain joins TRBV12-3 or TRBV12-4 and TRBJ1-5; no clear D gene. V was cut by 6 bases and J by 4 bases, with 10 bases left in between. The length of the CDR3 is 13 residues. The CDR3 region is CASRGWGNQPQHF. CDR3 DNA sequence: TGTGCCAGCAGGGGTTGGGGAAATCAGCCCCAGCATTTT.

The rearrangement joins TRBV5-1 to TRBJ2-5, with D tentatively TRBD1 (6 bases). V was pared by 5 bases and J by 5 bases, with 25 bases between. This CDR3 spans 17 amino acids. In germline, CDR1 is SGHRS, CDR2 YFSETQ. DNA of the CDR3: TGCGCCAGCAGTTTCGTCCCCTCAGGGGTAGCTGGGGAGACCCAGTACTTC. It translates to CASSFVPSGVAGETQYF. Together with reference TRBV5-1 and TRBJ2-5, the CDR3 gives the full variable domain: KAGVTQTPRYLIKTRGQQVTLSCSPISGHRSVSWYQQTPGQGLQFLFEYFSETQRNKGNFPGRFSGRQFSNSRSEMNVSTLELGDSALYLCASSFVPSGVAGETQYFGPGTRLLVL.

Written as DNA, the CDR3 is TGTGCCAGCAGCTCAGGGGATTCAGGGACAGGGAACTATGGCTACACCTTC. As protein: CASSSGDSGTGNYGYTF. This sequence joins TRBV7-9 and TRBJ1-2; 9 bases line up with TRBD1. V lost 4 bases, J lost 2 bases, and 11 bases stayed unmatched. Per the germline V gene, CDR1 is SEHNR and CDR2 is FQNEAQ (reference sequence). The CDR3 runs to 17 residues.

The chain has TRBV30 and TRBJ2-5, with 7 bases aligning to TRBD2. This CDR3 comprises 15 residues. V was clipped by 8 bases and J by 2 bases; unmatched bases: 14. Germline V gives CDR1 GTSNPN, CDR2 SVGIG (reference sequence). The CDR3 DNA reads TGTGCCCGCAGTTTGGGACTGGGAGGGCAAGAGACCCAGTACTTC. Encoded protein: CARSLGLGGQETQYF.

The chain recombines TRBV27 with TRBJ2-7; 11 bases are shared with TRBD2. This CDR3 has 16 amino acids. Germline trimming cut 6 bases from V and 3 bases from J; bases unmatched to any gene: 10. Germline values: CDR1 MNHEY, CDR2 SMNVEV (reference sequence). This CDR3 reads CASRRGTSGGFYEQYF. For the CDR3, the DNA is TGTGCCAGCAGAAGAGGGACTAGCGGAGGGTTCTACGAGCAGTACTTC.

The chain couples TRBV29-1 to TRBJ2-5; no definite D call. Germline lookup yields CDR1 SQVTM and CDR2 ANQGSEA. The V end lost 7 bases, the J end lost 4 bases, and 10 bases lay between the germline ends. CDR3 length equals 11 residues. The CDR3 DNA follows: TGCAGCGGTACGGAAGGAGAGACCCAGTACTTC. Its translation is CSGTEGETQYF.

This chain links TRBV27 with TRBJ2-3; 8 bases match TRBD1. The CDR3 runs 12 residues. J lost 10 bases, V lost 8 bases, and 8 bases had no gene match. Germline CDR1 MNHEY, CDR2 SMNVEV (reference sequence). CDR3 protein: CASRTGPSPQYF. CDR3 DNA: TGTGCCAGCCGGACAGGGCCCTCGCCGCAGTATTTT.

Only one count was recorded for this clone. This chain links TRBV9 with TRBJ2-1; 11 bases align to TRBD2. The CDR3 runs 14 residues. Trimming removed 4 bases from V and 6 bases from J; junction bases left unmatched: 3. Germline CDR1 reads SGDLS; CDR2 reads YYNGEE. This CDR3 is CASSNSGGANEQFF. The CDR3 nucleotides are TGTGCCAGCAGCAATAGCGGGGGGGCCAATGAGCAGTTCTTC.

This clone was recorded once. The J gene is TRBJ2-1, the V gene TRBV27; 10 bases agree with TRBD1. Losses at the gene ends were 6 bases for V and 10 bases for J; bases not matched to a gene: 9. The germline V gene has CDR1 MNHEY and CDR2 SMNVEV (reference sequence). The CDR3 covers 14 residues. The DNA of the CDR3 is TGTGCCAGCAGACGACAGGGGGCGCTTAGAGAGCAGTTCTTC. Its protein is CASRRQGALREQFF.

The chain recombines TRBV28 with TRBJ2-5, with 9 bases matching TRBD1. There are 14 residues in the CDR3. The germline V gene encodes CDR1 MDHEN and CDR2 SYDVKM. Losses at the gene ends were 3 bases for V and 5 bases for J; bases not matched to a gene: 4. CDR3 in amino acids: CASSLTGGSETQYF. The CDR3 DNA reads TGTGCCAGCAGTTTGACAGGGGGGTCGGAGACCCAGTACTTC.

V and J are TRBV5-8 and TRBJ2-3; 11 positions match TRBD1. The length of the CDR3 is 15 residues. Germline V lookup: CDR1 SGHTS, CDR2 YDEGEE. Trimming cost V 4 bases and J 3 bases; bases outside gene matches: 4. The CDR3 coding sequence is TGTGCCAGCAGCGCTGGGACAGGGGGTACAGATACGCAGTATTTT. Amino acids: CASSAGTGGTDTQYF.